The clone carrying this T cell receptor (beta chain) was detected only once. Generated by immunoSEQ multiplex PCR, the TCRdb table keeps only in-frame clones and is missing some. The sample lists roughly 1.4 million clones; 98% were seen once. There are 18 residues in the CDR3. Germline loops: CDR1 SGHTA, CDR2 FQGNSA. The ends lost 1 base at V and 5 bases at J; junction bases unmatched: 13. This specimen comes from a study of shared clonotypes between healthy human individuals. The chain recombines TRBV7-2 with TRBJ2-1; 8 nucleotides agree with TRBD2. The TCR originated in a man younger than 45 in good health. The material sequenced was naive CD4+ T cells sorted from blood. Subset meaning: CD45RA+ positively selected. The DNA of the CDR3 is TGTGCCAGCAGCTTAGACATCTATGGCGGGAGGCCCCACAATGAGCAGTTCTTC. It codes for CASSLDIYGGRPHNEQFF.